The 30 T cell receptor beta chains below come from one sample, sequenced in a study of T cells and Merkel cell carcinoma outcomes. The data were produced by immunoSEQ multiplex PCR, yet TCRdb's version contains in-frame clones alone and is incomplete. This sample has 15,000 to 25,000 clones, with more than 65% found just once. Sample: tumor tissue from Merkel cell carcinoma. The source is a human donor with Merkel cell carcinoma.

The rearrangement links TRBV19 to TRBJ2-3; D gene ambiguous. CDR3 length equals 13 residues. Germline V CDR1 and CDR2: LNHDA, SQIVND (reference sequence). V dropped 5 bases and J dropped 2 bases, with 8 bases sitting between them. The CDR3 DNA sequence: TGTGCCAGTAGTGGAACAAACACAGATACGCAGTATTTT. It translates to CASSGTNTDTQYF.

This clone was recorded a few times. CDR3: CATTADTQYF. In DNA form, the CDR3 reads TGTGCCACTACGGCCGATACGCAGTATTTT. The rearrangement uses TRBV6-5 and TRBJ2-3; no clear D gene. CDR3 length equals 10 residues. Germline values: CDR1 MNHEY, CDR2 SVGAGI. V was shortened by 10 bases and J by 6 bases, with 8 bases between the two germline ends.

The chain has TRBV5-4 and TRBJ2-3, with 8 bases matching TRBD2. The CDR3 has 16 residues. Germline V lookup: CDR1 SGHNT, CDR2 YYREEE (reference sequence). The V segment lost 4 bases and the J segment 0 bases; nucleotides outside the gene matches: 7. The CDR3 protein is CASSADSSGSTDTQYF. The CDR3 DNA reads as TGTGCCAGCAGCGCAGATTCTAGCGGGAGCACAGATACGCAGTATTTT.

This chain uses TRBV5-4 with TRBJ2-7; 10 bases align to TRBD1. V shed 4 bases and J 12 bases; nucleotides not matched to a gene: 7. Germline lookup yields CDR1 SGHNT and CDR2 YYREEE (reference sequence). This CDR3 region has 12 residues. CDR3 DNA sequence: TGTGCCAGCAGCCGAGGGACAGGGGTAATGTACTTC. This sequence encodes CASSRGTGVMYF.

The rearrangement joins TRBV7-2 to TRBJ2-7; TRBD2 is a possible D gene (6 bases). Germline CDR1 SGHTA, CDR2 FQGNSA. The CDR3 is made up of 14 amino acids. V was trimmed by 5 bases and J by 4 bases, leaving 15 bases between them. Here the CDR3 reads CASSQPTSVYEQYF. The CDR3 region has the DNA TGTGCCAGCAGCCAGCCGACTAGTGTTTACGAGCAGTACTTC.

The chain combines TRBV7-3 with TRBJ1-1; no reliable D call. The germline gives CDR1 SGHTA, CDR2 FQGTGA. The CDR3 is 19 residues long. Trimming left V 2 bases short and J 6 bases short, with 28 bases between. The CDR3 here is CASSLDPPDPLKLDSEAFF. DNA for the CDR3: TGTGCCAGCAGCTTAGATCCCCCCGATCCCCTAAAACTTGACTCTGAAGCTTTCTTT.

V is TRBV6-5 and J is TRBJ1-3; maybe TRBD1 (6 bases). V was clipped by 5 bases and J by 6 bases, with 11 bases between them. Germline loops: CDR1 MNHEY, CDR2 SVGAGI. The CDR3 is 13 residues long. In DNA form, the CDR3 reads TGTGCCAGCAGTATAGGACAGTCAAACACCATATATTTT. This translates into CASSIGQSNTIYF.

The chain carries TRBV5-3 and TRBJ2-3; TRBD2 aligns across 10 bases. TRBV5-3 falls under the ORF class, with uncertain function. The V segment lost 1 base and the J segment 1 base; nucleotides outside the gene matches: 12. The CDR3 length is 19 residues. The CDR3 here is CARSLRLAGDLRGTDTQYF. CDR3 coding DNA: TGTGCCAGAAGCTTGCGGCTAGCGGGGGATCTTCGGGGCACAGATACGCAGTATTTT.

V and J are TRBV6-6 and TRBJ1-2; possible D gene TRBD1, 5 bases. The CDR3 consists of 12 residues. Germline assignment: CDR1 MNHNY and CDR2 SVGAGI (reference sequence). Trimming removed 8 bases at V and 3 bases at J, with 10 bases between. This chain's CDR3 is CASGGGDYGYTF. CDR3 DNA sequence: TGTGCCAGCGGCGGGGGAGACTATGGCTACACCTTC.

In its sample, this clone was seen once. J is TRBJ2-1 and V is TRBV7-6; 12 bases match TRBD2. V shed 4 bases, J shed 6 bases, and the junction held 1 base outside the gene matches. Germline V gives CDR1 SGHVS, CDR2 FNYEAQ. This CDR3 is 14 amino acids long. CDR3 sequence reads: CASSSLAGGNEQFF. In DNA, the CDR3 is TGTGCCAGCAGCTCACTAGCGGGAGGCAATGAGCAGTTCTTC.

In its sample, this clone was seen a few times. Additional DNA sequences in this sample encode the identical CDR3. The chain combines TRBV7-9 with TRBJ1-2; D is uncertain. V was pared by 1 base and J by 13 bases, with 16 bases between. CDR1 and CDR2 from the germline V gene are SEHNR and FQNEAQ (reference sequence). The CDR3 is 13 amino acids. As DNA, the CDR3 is TGTGCCAGCAGCTTAGGTGTCACCTTCCTCGCCACCTTC. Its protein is CASSLGVTFLATF.

The CDR3 DNA reads as TGCGCCAGCAGTAGCGGAGAGTTCTCCTACAATGAGCAGTTCTTC. Translated, it gives CASSSGEFSYNEQFF. This chain uses TRBV4-1 with TRBJ2-1, with a weak D call TRBD2 (6 bases). The CDR3 runs 15 residues. V dropped 6 bases and J dropped 0 bases, with 12 bases sitting between them. Germline CDR1 MGHRA, CDR2 YSYEKL.

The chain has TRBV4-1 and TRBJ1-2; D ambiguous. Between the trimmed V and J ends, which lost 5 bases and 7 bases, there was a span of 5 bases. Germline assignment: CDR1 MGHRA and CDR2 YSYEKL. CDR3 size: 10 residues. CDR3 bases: TGCGCCAGCAGCAGGCCTGGCTACACCTTC. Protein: CASSRPGYTF.

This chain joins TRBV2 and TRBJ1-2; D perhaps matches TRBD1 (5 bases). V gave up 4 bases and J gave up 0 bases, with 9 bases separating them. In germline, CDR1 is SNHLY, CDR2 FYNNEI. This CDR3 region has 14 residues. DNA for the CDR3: TGTGCCAGCAGTGGGGACGGCTCTAACTATGGCTACACCTTC. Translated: CASSGDGSNYGYTF.

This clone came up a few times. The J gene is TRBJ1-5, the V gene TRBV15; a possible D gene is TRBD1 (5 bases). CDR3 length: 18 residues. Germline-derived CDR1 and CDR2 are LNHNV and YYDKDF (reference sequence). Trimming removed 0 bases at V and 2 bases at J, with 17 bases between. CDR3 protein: CATSRDLRGWIGNQPQHF. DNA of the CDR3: TGTGCCACCAGCAGAGATCTTCGGGGGTGGATTGGCAATCAGCCCCAGCATTTT.

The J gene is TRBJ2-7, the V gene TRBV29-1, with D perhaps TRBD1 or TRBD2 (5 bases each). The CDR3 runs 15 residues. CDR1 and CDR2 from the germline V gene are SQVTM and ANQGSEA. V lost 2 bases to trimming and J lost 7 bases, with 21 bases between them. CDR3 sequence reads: CSVESEGDSGMEQYF. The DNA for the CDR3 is TGCAGCGTTGAATCCGAGGGAGATTCAGGGATGGAGCAGTACTTC.

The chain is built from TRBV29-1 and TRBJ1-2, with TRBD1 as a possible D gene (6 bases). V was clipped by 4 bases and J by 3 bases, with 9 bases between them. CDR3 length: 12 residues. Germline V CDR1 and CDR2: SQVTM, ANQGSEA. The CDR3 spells CSVGTEDYGYTF. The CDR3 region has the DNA TGCAGCGTTGGGACAGAAGACTATGGCTACACCTTC.

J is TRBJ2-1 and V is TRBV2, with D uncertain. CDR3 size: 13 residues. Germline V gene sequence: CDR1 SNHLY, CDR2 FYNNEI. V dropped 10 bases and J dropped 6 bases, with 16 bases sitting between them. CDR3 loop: CAIRLGWGNEQFF. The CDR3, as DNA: TGTGCCATCCGTCTAGGGTGGGGCAATGAGCAGTTCTTC. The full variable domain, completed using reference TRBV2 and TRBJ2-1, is EPEVTQTPSHQVTQMGQEVILRCVPISNHLYFYWYRQILGQKVEFLVSFYNNEISEKSEIFDDQFSVERPDGSNFTLKIRSTKLEDSAMYFCAIRLGWGNEQFFGPGTRLTVL.

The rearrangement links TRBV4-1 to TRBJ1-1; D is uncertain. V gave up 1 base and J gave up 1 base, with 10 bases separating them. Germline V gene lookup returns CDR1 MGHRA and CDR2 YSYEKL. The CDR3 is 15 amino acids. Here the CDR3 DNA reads TGCGCCAGCAGCCAAGTTCAAGCGACGAACACTGAAGCTTTCTTT. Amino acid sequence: CASSQVQATNTEAFF.

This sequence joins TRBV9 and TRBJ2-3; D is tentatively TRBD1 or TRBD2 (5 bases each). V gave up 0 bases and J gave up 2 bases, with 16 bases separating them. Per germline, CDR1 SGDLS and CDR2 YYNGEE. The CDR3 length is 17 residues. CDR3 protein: CASSVGGRWDLTDTQYF. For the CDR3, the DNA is TGTGCCAGCAGCGTAGGGGGCAGATGGGACCTCACAGATACGCAGTATTTT.

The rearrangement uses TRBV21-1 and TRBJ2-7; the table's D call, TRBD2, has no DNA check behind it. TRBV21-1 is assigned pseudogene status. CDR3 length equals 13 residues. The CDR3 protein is CASLLPPLSEQYF. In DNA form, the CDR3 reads TGTGCCAGCCTCCTCCCTCCTCTGTCCGAGCAGTACTTC.

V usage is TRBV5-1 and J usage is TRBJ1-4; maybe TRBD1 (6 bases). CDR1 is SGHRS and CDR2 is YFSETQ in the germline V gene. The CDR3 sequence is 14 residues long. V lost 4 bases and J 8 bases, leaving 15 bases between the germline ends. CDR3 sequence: CASSPTNREEKLFF. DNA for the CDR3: TGCGCCAGCAGCCCGACTAACAGGGAGGAAAAACTGTTTTTT.

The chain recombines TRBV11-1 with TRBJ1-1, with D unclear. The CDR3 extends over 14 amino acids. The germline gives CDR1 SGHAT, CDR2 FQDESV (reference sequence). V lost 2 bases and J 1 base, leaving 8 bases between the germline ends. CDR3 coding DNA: TGTGCCAGCAGCTTACACGTTACGAACACTGAAGCTTTCTTT. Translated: CASSLHVTNTEAFF.

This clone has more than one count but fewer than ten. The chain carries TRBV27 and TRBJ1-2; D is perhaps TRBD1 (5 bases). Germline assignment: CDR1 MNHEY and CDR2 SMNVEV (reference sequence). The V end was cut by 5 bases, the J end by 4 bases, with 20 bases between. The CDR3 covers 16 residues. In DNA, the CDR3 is TGTGCCAGCAGTCTAACAACCGGGGACCACCTCTATGGCTACACCTTC. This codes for CASSLTTGDHLYGYTF.

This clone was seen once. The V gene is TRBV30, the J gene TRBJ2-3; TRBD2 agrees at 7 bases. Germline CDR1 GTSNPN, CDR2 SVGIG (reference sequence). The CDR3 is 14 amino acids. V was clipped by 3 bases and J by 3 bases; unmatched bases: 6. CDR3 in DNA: TGTGCCTGGAGACTCGGGGGGACTACAGATACGCAGTATTTT. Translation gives CAWRLGGTTDTQYF.

The CDR3 nucleotides are TGTGCCAGCAGTCCAGGGGGGTCCCGAGCCAAAAACATTCAGTACTTC. Amino acid sequence: CASSPGGSRAKNIQYF. This chain joins TRBV27 and TRBJ2-4; a weak D match, TRBD1 (7 bases). Germline CDR1 and CDR2: MNHEY and SMNVEV (reference sequence). Trimming took 5 bases from V and 0 from J, leaving 14 bases between them. The length of the CDR3 is 16 residues.

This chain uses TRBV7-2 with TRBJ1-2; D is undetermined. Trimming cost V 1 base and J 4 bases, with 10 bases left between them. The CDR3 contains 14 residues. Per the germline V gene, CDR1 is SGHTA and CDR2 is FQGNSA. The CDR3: CASSLGTFIYGYTF. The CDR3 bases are TGTGCCAGCAGCTTAGGAACATTCATCTATGGCTACACCTTC.

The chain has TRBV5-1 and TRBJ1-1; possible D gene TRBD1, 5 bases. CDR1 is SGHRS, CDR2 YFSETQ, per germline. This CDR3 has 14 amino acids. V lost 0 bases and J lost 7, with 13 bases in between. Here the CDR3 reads CASSLVREAGEAFF. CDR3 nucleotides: TGCGCCAGCAGCTTGGTCAGGGAGGCCGGTGAAGCTTTCTTT.

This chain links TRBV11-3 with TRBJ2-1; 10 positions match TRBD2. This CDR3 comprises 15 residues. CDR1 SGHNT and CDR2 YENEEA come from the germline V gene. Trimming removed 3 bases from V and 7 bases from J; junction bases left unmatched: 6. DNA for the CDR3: TGTGCCAGCAGCTTTAAGCGGGGGGGCTGGAATGAGCAGTTCTTC. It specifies CASSFKRGGWNEQFF.

CDR3 protein: CASGQGISYEQYF. CDR3 nucleotide sequence: TGTGCTAGTGGTCAAGGGATCTCCTACGAGCAGTACTTC. The chain is built from TRBV12-5 and TRBJ2-7, with D unclear. The V end was cut by 5 bases, the J end by 0 bases, with 8 bases between. The CDR3 is made up of 13 amino acids. CDR1 and CDR2 from the germline V gene are LGHNT and FRNRAP.